A single T cell receptor beta chain is shown here with its context. This sample was taken from a study of OX40 agonist ivuxolimab in advanced cancers. Study background: Eligibility admitted prior anti-PD-1, anti-PD-L1 or anti-CTLA-4 therapy; roughly 40% had some.

The CDR3 is 18 amino acids. V lost 0 bases and J lost 5; bases outside the gene matches: 12. The V gene's germline CDR1 is KGHSH and CDR2 LQKENI. Assay: immunoSEQ multiplex PCR; the TCRdb copy retains only in-frame clones and omits some. Of tens of thousands of clones in the sample, around 82% were seen once. The genes are TRBV18 and TRBJ2-1; 8 bases line up with TRBD2. The material sequenced was CD4+ or CD8+ T cells sorted from blood, taken in a trial of the OX40 agonist ivuxolimab. The source is an adult with an advanced solid tumor such as melanoma, head and neck, liver or kidney cancer. As DNA, the CDR3 is TGTGCCAGCTCACCACCCTCTCGGGAGGGCCTGCGAAACAATGAGCAGTTCTTC. The encoded protein is CASSPPSREGLRNNEQFF.